This TCR beta chain is drawn from a study of cytomegalovirus exposure and HLA in healthy donors. V was clipped by 0 bases and J by 2 bases, with 7 bases between them. In germline, CDR1 is LGHNA, CDR2 YSLEER. The CDR3 length is 15 residues. PCR employed 60 Vbeta and 13 Jbeta primers. Libraries were prepared by immunoSEQ multiplex PCR; TCRdb keeps only in-frame clonotypes and omits some of them. Of 160,000 or so clones listed, around four fifths were seen once; the top ten hold around 1.9%. This clone was seen a single time. Unrecorded immune exposure was likely among donors, who were nominally healthy when sampled.

The source material was PBMCs. The clonotype originates from a man between 18 and 35 years old in good health and CMV-seronegative. V usage is TRBV4-3 and J usage is TRBJ1-4; no clear D gene. The CDR3, as DNA: TGCGCCAGCAGCCAAGATGGCCGTACTAATGAAAAACTGTTTTTT. Its translation is CASSQDGRTNEKLFF.